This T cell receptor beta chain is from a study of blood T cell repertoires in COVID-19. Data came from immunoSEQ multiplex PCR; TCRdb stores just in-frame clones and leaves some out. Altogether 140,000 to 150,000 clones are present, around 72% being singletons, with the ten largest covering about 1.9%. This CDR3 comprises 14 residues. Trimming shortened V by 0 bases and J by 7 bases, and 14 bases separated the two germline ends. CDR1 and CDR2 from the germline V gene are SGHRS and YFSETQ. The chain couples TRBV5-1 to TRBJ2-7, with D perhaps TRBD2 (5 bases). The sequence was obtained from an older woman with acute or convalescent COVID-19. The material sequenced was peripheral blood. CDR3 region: CASSLGDYQSEQYF. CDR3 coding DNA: TGCGCCAGCAGCTTGGGAGACTATCAGTCGGAGCAGTACTTC.